This T cell receptor (beta chain) comes out of a study of T cell responses to AZD1222 COVID-19 vaccine. Clones were read by immunoSEQ multiplex PCR, and TCRdb kept only the in-frame ones, dropping some. The sample includes about 120,000 clones, around nine tenths of them seen just once. The trim removed 4 bases at V and 8 bases at J, leaving 11 bases unmatched. Looked up from germline, CDR1 is SNHLY and CDR2 is FYNNEI. This CDR3 region has 15 residues. Study-wide findings and caveats: Among those given AZD1222, only 6 or 7 were seropositive at baseline. Two AZD1222 administrations were followed by greater Spike-specific TCR breadth and depth. There were vaccine-associated CD4 TCRs across spike, dominant at 160-218 and 743-854.

Notes on this clone: Its target is not known.

This clonotype was obtained from an adult in good health. The rearrangement links TRBV2 to TRBJ2-1; 7 bases are a match to TRBD2. The material sequenced was peripheral blood, taken on day 0 of AZD1222 vaccination. Written as DNA, the CDR3 is TGTGCCAGCAGTGCACTGACTAGCCTGCGAGATGAGCAGTTCTTC. Translation: CASSALTSLRDEQFF.